A single sample is the source of the 30 T cell receptor beta chains below, sequenced in a study of post-analysis software for immune sequencing data. General study results and limits: Elevated frequency relative to controls characterized roughly five TRBV segments in patients, TRBV5-6, TRBV5-1 and TRBV20-1 among them.

These receptors are not linked to any known antigen. Included in the TCR beta cDNA libraries were unique molecular identifiers. TCRdb re-analysed the PCR reads in MiXCR, keeping a single row per CDR3 protein. The sample lists roughly 620,000 distinct CDR3 sequences; about 44% were seen once. Sequenced: blood. These receptors were collected from a girl under 18 with multiple sclerosis.

The V gene is TRBV11-2, the J gene TRBJ1-1; D is undetermined. The CDR3 runs to 11 residues. CDR1 is SGHAT, CDR2 FQNNGV, per germline. V dropped 2 bases and J dropped 11 bases, with 9 bases sitting between them. The CDR3 bases are TGTGCCAGCAGCTTATCTGCTATGGCTTTCTTT. Protein sequence: CASSLSAMAFF. Filled out from reference TRBV11-2 and TRBJ1-1, the complete variable domain reads EAGVAQSPRYKIIEKRQSVAFWCNPISGHATLYWYQQILGQGPKLLIQFQNNGVVDDSQLPKDRFSAERLKGVDSTLKIQPAKLEDSAVYLCASSLSAMAFFGQGTRLTVV.

This clonotype has a handful of counts. The rearrangement joins TRBV7-8 to TRBJ1-5, with TRBD1 matching over 8 bases. The J segment lost 1 base and the V segment lost 3 bases, leaving 2 bases of the junction unmatched. CDR3 length: 15 residues. Germline values: CDR1 SGHVS, CDR2 FQNEAQ. This chain's CDR3 is CASSLDRVSNQPQHF. Here the CDR3 DNA reads TGTGCCAGCAGCTTGGACAGGGTGAGCAATCAGCCCCAGCATTTT.

J is TRBJ2-3 and V is TRBV12-3 or TRBV12-4; D gene unclear. Trimming pared 5 bases from V and 0 bases from J, leaving 9 bases between. The CDR3 is made up of 14 amino acids. In nucleotides, the CDR3 is TGTGCCAGCAGTCACACCAGAAGCACAGATACGCAGTATTTT. The encoded protein is CASSHTRSTDTQYF.

This clonotype was observed once. The chain combines TRBV7-7 with TRBJ2-3; 11 nucleotides agree with TRBD2. V gave up 1 base and J gave up 2 bases; unmatched junction bases: 8. The CDR3 covers 18 residues. Germline values: CDR1 SSHAT, CDR2 FNYEAQ (reference sequence). CDR3 amino acids: CASSLGPLAGGHTDTQYF. CDR3 bases: TGTGCCAGCAGCTTAGGGCCTCTAGCGGGGGGACACACAGATACGCAGTATTTT.

V and J are TRBV27 and TRBJ2-1, with TRBD2 identical over 8 bases. The junction had 13 bases not matched to a gene; V was cut back by 5 bases and J by 7 bases. The germline CDR1 and CDR2 sequences are MNHEY and SMNVEV (reference sequence). The CDR3 totals 16 residues. The CDR3 region has the DNA TGTGCCAGCAGTCCATTGACTGGCGGGAGGAGGAATGAGCAGTTCTTC. This codes for CASSPLTGGRRNEQFF.

This clonotype was detected only a few times. The rearrangement joins TRBV12-3 or TRBV12-4 to TRBJ1-5; D unclear. The CDR3 is 12 residues long. V lost 5 bases, J lost 9 bases, and 11 bases lay in between. The CDR3 region has the DNA TGTGCCAGCAGTCTAAACACGGGGCCCCAGCATTTT. Translating gives CASSLNTGPQHF.

On this clonotype: At one end, the junction sequence differs from germline, possibly due to a read error. V gene TRBV20-1 combines with J gene TRBJ2-1, with 10 positions matching TRBD2. Looked up from germline, CDR1 is DFQATT and CDR2 is SNEGSKA (reference sequence). This CDR3 is built from 17 residues. DNA of the CDR3: TGCAGTGCCCGAGATGGCCTAGCGGGAGTATTGACGAATGAGCGGTTCTTC. Amino acids: CSARDGLAGVLTNERFF.

In its sample, this clonotype was seen a few times. The chain links TRBV5-5 to TRBJ2-1, with D possibly matching TRBD1 (5 bases). From germline, CDR1 is SGHKS and CDR2 YYEKEE (reference sequence). The CDR3 contains 15 residues. V shed 4 bases and J shed 4 bases, with 15 bases lying between them. CDR3 sequence: CASSHIQGGYNEQFF. The CDR3 DNA follows: TGTGCCAGCAGCCATATCCAGGGCGGTTACAATGAGCAGTTCTTC. The full variable domain, completed using reference TRBV5-5 and TRBJ2-1, is DAGVTQSPTHLIKTRGQQVTLRCSPISGHKSVSWYQQVLGQGPQFIFQYYEKEERGRGNFPDRFSARQFPNYSSELNVNALLLGDSALYLCASSHIQGGYNEQFFGPGTRLTVL.

Only one count was recorded for this clonotype. The genes are TRBV7-9 and TRBJ1-2; D may be TRBD1 (5 bases). Trimming removed 5 bases at V and 5 bases at J, with 15 bases between. This CDR3 has 14 amino acids. The germline V gene has CDR1 SEHNR and CDR2 FQNEAQ (reference sequence). The CDR3 DNA is TGTGCCAGCAGCACCACTCCCGGGGGGTATGGCTACACCTTC. Protein: CASSTTPGGYGYTF.

This chain links TRBV29-1 with TRBJ2-4, with TRBD1 matching 9 bases. This CDR3 is 13 amino acids long. Germline trimming cut 7 bases from V and 5 bases from J; bases unmatched to any gene: 6. Germline loops: CDR1 SQVTM, CDR2 ANQGSEA. The chain's CDR3 is CSGSGTGQNIQYF. The CDR3 DNA reads as TGCAGCGGTTCCGGGACAGGGCAAAACATTCAGTACTTC. Drawing the rest from reference TRBV29-1 and TRBJ2-4, the complete variable domain is SAVISQKPSRDICQRGTSLTIQCQVDSQVTMMFWYRQQPGQSLTLIATANQGSEATYESGFVIDKFPISRPNLTFSTLTVSNMSPEDSSIYLCSGSGTGQNIQYFGAGTRLSVL.

A remark on this clonotype: A read error may produce the germline difference seen at one junction end. The chain is built from TRBV12-3 or TRBV12-4 and TRBJ2-7; 7 positions match TRBD2. TRBJ2-1 explains the end of the DNA better; the J call may be wrong. The CDR3 extends over 13 amino acids. The CDR3: CAGSLGRGYEQFF. CDR3 coding DNA: TGTGCCGGCAGCCTGGGGAGGGGCTATGAGCAGTTCTTC.

The rearrangement links TRBV2 to TRBJ2-3; TRBD2 matches 11 bases. There are 14 residues in the CDR3. Germline CDR1 reads SNHLY; CDR2 reads FYNNEI. Trimming removed 6 bases from V and 2 bases from J; junction bases left unmatched: 1. CDR3 nucleotides: TGTGCCAGCAGGGGACTAGCGGTCACAGATACGCAGTATTTT. Protein product: CASRGLAVTDTQYF. Filled out from reference TRBV2 and TRBJ2-3, the complete variable domain reads EPEVTQTPSHQVTQMGQEVILRCVPISNHLYFYWYRQILGQKVEFLVSFYNNEISEKSEIFDDQFSVERPDGSNFTLKIRSTKLEDSAMYFCASRGLAVTDTQYFGPGTRLTVL.

This clonotype was picked up a small number of times. This chain connects TRBV21-1 to TRBJ2-6; the DNA was not compared with TRBD1, the D call given in the table. TRBV21-1 is described as a pseudogene. The CDR3 extends over 16 amino acids. CDR3 loop: CASWTGSGSGANVLTF. In DNA form, the CDR3 reads TGTGCCAGCTGGACAGGGTCGGGGTCTGGGGCCAACGTCCTGACTTTC.

The chain joins TRBV12-3 or TRBV12-4 to TRBJ2-5; D is unresolved. Trimming took 3 bases from V and 4 from J, leaving 9 bases between them. The CDR3 contains 13 residues. The CDR3 spells CASSFELGETQYF. Written as DNA, the CDR3 is TGTGCCAGCAGTTTTGAGTTGGGAGAGACCCAGTACTTC.

This chain connects TRBV12-3 or TRBV12-4 to TRBJ2-7; TRBD2 matches 10 bases. Trimming removed 5 bases from V and 4 bases from J; junction bases left unmatched: 8. There are 15 residues in the CDR3. In DNA, the CDR3 is TGTGCCAGCAGTCGCCGCGGGACTAGCGATTACGAGCAGTACTTC. Encoded protein: CASSRRGTSDYEQYF.

The gene calls are TRBV29-1 and TRBJ2-7; D not certain. Trimming took 0 bases from V and 2 from J, leaving 8 bases between them. Germline assignment: CDR1 SQVTM and CDR2 ANQGSEA. This CDR3 is 13 amino acids long. Here the CDR3 reads CSVEEDGAYEQYF. The CDR3 DNA reads TGCAGCGTTGAAGAAGACGGAGCCTACGAGCAGTACTTC.

The rearrangement links TRBV2 to TRBJ2-1, with D perhaps TRBD1 (5 bases). The CDR3 has 16 amino acids. Germline V CDR1 and CDR2: SNHLY, FYNNEI. V lost 7 bases and J lost 1, with 17 bases in between. CDR3 in amino acids: CASKSSGRESYNEQFF. CDR3 bases: TGTGCCAGCAAGTCGTCGGGCAGGGAATCCTACAATGAGCAGTTCTTC.

The chain couples TRBV7-2 to TRBJ2-7; D perhaps matches TRBD1 (6 bases). CDR3 length: 15 residues. Per the germline V gene, CDR1 is SGHTA and CDR2 is FQGNSA. V was shortened by 5 bases and J by 3 bases, with 17 bases between the two germline ends. Here the CDR3 DNA reads TGTGCCAGCAGCCCGGAAATCTCCAGGGGCTACGAGCAGTACTTC. It is translated as CASSPEISRGYEQYF. Looking up the rest from reference TRBV7-2 and TRBJ2-7 gives the full variable domain: GAGVSQSPSNKVTEKGKDVELRCDPISGHTALYWYRQSLGQGLEFLIYFQGNSAPDKSGLPSDRFSAERTGGSVSTLTIQRTQQEDSAVYLCASSPEISRGYEQYFGPGTRLTVT.

This clonotype appeared a few times. V usage is TRBV5-1 and J usage is TRBJ2-1; 16 positions match TRBD2. The trim removed 3 bases at V and 5 bases at J, leaving 8 bases unmatched. Germline assignment: CDR1 SGHRS and CDR2 YFSETQ. The CDR3 is made up of 18 amino acids. The CDR3 spells CASSWGLAGGPSNNEQFF. The CDR3 nucleotides read TGCGCCAGCAGCTGGGGACTAGCGGGGGGGCCTTCGAACAATGAGCAGTTCTTC.

This sequence joins TRBV6-9 and TRBJ1-5, with 7 bases identical to TRBD1. CDR3 length equals 16 residues. V lost 9 bases and J lost 4; bases outside the gene matches: 15. The germline gives CDR1 MNHGY, CDR2 SVAAGI. CDR3 region: CASREGAGNRNQPQHF. In DNA, the CDR3 is TGTGCCAGTAGAGAGGGGGCGGGGAATAGGAATCAGCCCCAGCATTTT.

This clonotype came up a few times. The chain joins TRBV7-8 to TRBJ2-5; tentatively, D is TRBD2 (5 bases). The V end was cut by 5 bases, the J end by 4 bases, with 14 bases between. From germline, CDR1 is SGHVS and CDR2 FQNEAQ. The CDR3 length is 14 residues. The CDR3 region is CASSPSLISETQYF. DNA of the CDR3: TGTGCCAGCAGCCCTAGCCTAATTTCAGAGACCCAGTACTTC.

J is TRBJ2-7 and V is TRBV28, with 8 bases lining up with TRBD1. The germline V gene encodes CDR1 MDHEN and CDR2 SYDVKM. V was pared by 6 bases and J by 3 bases, with 7 bases of the junction left unmatched. This CDR3 spans 14 amino acids. The CDR3 region has the DNA TGTGCCAGCAGCCGCGGGACAGGACTCTACGAGCAGTACTTC. This encodes CASSRGTGLYEQYF.

This clonotype was found a few times. CDR3 residues: CAISEPYRTGKYYGYTF. In nucleotides, the CDR3 is TGTGCCATCAGTGAGCCCTATCGGACAGGGAAATACTATGGCTACACCTTC. V is TRBV10-3 and J is TRBJ1-2; 8 bases line up with TRBD1. The germline V gene encodes CDR1 ENHRY and CDR2 SYGVKD. Trimming cost V 2 bases and J 3 bases; bases outside gene matches: 11. The length of the CDR3 is 17 residues.

This clonotype was detected a few times. J is TRBJ2-7 and V is TRBV12-3 or TRBV12-4; D not certain. With 4 bases removed from V and 0 bases from J, the gap between germline ends came to 7 bases. The CDR3 sequence is 13 residues long. Written as DNA, the CDR3 is TGTGCCAGCAGTTGGAGTGGCTCCTACGAGCAGTACTTC. Its protein is CASSWSGSYEQYF.

The chain carries TRBV12-3 or TRBV12-4 and TRBJ2-7, with 14 positions matching TRBD2. The CDR3 loop spans 15 amino acids. Trimming cost V 5 bases and J 9 bases; bases outside gene matches: 9. CDR3 sequence reads: CASSPLGLAGAWQYF. The DNA of the CDR3 is TGTGCCAGCAGTCCCTTGGGACTAGCGGGAGCGTGGCAGTACTTC.

The gene calls are TRBV6-2 or TRBV6-3 and TRBJ2-3; possibly TRBD1 or TRBD2 for D (6 bases each). The CDR3 has 14 amino acids. Germline CDR1 and CDR2: MNHEY and SVGEGT. Deletions cut 2 bases from V and 3 bases from J, with 9 bases between. The CDR3 is CASSYTGRTDTQYF. In DNA form, the CDR3 reads TGTGCCAGCAGTTACACAGGGAGGACAGATACGCAGTATTTT.

The V and J genes are TRBV12-3 or TRBV12-4 and TRBJ2-1; D is possibly TRBD1 or TRBD2 (5 bases each). Trimming cost V 0 bases and J 4 bases, with 19 bases left between them. The CDR3 runs to 18 residues. The CDR3 DNA reads as TGTGCCAGCAGTTTAGCGGGTTGGGGACGGCTTTTTTACAATGAGCAGTTCTTC. This gives the protein CASSLAGWGRLFYNEQFF.

V is TRBV12-3 or TRBV12-4 and J is TRBJ2-7, with no clear D. CDR3 length: 14 residues. Trimming left V 3 bases short and J 0 bases short, with 9 bases between. This CDR3 is CASSFVIRSYEQYF. The CDR3 nucleotides read TGTGCCAGCAGTTTCGTAATACGCTCCTACGAGCAGTACTTC.

CDR3 nucleotides: TGTGCCAGCAGCTCCCAACAGGGTACGGATGAGCAGTTCTTC. Its translation is CASSSQQGTDEQFF. The rearrangement links TRBV7-9 to TRBJ2-1; D might be TRBD1 (6 bases). The ends were cut back, 4 bases at V and 8 bases at J, with 15 bases in the middle. Germline-derived CDR1 and CDR2 are SEHNR and FQNEAQ (reference sequence). The CDR3 contains 14 residues.

This clonotype was seen once. This CDR3 reads CASSLGVRNEQYF. Written as DNA, the CDR3 is TGTGCCAGCAGTTTGGGGGTGCGGAACGAGCAGTACTTC. V and J are TRBV12-3 or TRBV12-4 and TRBJ2-7; D possibly matches TRBD1 or TRBD2 (5 bases each). With 3 bases removed from V and 5 bases from J, the gap between germline ends came to 11 bases. CDR3 length: 13 residues.